This T cell receptor beta chain was identified during a study of blood T cells in healthy people across ages. Primed by a sample-barcoded 5' primer and a J-beta primer mix, a second PCR proceeded for roughly 6 to 12 cycles. TCRdb processed the 5' RACE reads anew with MiXCR; each CDR3 protein has one entry. The table includes 600,000 or so distinct CDR3 sequences, less than 35% detected once. Study-level points and caveats: No one knew whether donors had CMV, which possibly confounded expanded clonotype changes.

Only a few counts were recorded for this clonotype. Its antigen is still unknown. Trimming removed 2 bases at V and 3 bases at J, with 17 bases between. The germline gives CDR1 MNHEY, CDR2 SVGEGT. The CDR3 length is 17 residues. This clonotype was sampled from a woman older than 75 in good health. The sample consisted of blood. The chain recombines TRBV6-2 or TRBV6-3 with TRBJ2-1; D may be TRBD2 (6 bases). This chain's CDR3 is CASSYLGGLSIYNEQFF. CDR3 coding DNA: TGTGCCAGCAGTTACCTCGGTGGACTATCGATCTACAATGAGCAGTTCTTC.